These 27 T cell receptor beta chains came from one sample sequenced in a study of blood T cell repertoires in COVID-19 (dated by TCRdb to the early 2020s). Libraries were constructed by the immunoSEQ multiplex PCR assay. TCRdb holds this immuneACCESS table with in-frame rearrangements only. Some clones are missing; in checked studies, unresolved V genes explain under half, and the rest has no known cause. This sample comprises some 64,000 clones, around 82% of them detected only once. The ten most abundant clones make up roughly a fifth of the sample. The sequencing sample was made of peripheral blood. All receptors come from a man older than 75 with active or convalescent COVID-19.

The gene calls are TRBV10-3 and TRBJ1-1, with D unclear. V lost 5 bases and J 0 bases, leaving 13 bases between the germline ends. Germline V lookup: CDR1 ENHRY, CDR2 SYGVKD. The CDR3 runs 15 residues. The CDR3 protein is CAISREQTMNTEAFF. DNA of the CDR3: TGTGCCATCAGTAGGGAGCAAACCATGAACACTGAAGCTTTCTTT.

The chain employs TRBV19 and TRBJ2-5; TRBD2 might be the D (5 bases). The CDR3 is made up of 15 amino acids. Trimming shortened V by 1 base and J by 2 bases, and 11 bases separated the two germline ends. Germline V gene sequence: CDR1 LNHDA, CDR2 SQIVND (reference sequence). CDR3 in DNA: TGTGCCAGTAGTATAGGTCGAGCGGAACAAGAGACCCAGTACTTC. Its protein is CASSIGRAEQETQYF. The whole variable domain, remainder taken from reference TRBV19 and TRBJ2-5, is DGGITQSPKYLFRKEGQNVTLSCEQNLNHDAMYWYRQDPGQGLRLIYYSQIVNDFQKGDIAEGYSVSREKKESFPLTVTSAQKNPTAFYLCASSIGRAEQETQYFGPGTRLLVL.

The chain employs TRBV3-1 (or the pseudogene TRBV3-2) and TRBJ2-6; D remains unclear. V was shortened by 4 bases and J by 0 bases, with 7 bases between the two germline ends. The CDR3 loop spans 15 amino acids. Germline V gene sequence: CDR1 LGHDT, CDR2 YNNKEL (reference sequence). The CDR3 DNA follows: TGTGCCAGCAGCCCGCAGTGCTCTGGGGCCAACGTCCTGACTTTC. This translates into CASSPQCSGANVLTF.

The DNA of the CDR3 is TGTGCCAGCAGCCCGCTAGGGGGCAGGGACGAGCAGTACTTC. Translation gives CASSPLGGRDEQYF. The J gene is TRBJ2-7, the V gene TRBV7-3, with TRBD1 identical over 7 bases. There are 14 residues in the CDR3. Germline CDR1 SGHTA, CDR2 FQGTGA. V was pared by 5 bases and J by 5 bases, with 9 bases of the junction left unmatched.

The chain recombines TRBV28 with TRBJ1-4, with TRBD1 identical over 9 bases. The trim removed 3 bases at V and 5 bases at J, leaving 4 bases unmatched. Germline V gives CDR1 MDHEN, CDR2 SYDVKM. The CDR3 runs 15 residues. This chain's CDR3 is CASSFGTGPNEKLFF. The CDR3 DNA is TGTGCCAGCAGTTTCGGGACAGGGCCGAATGAAAAACTGTTTTTT.

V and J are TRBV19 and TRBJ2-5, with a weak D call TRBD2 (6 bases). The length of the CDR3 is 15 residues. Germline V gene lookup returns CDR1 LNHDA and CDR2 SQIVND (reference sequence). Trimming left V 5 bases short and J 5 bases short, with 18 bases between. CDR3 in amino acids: CASSSRLDGWETQYF. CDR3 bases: TGTGCCAGTAGTTCCCGACTAGATGGCTGGGAGACCCAGTACTTC.

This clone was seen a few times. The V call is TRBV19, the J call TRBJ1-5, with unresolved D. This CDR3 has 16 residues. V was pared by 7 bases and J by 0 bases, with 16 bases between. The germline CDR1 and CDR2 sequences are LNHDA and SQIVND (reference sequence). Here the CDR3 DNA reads TGTGCCAGTACCATTTTTGGAGGATATAGCAATCAGCCCCAGCATTTT. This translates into CASTIFGGYSNQPQHF.

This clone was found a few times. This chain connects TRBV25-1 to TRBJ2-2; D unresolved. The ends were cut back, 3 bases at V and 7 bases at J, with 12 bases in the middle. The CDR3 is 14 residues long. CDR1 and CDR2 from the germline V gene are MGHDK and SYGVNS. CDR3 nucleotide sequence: TGTGCCAGCAGTGATACCTTTAACGGCGGGGAGCTGTTTTTT. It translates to CASSDTFNGGELFF.

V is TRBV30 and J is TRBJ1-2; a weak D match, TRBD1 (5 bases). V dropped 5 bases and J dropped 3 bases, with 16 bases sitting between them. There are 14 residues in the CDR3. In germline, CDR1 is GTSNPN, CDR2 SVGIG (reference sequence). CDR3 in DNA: TGTGCCTGGGGAAAGGGTGGAGGGGACTATGGCTACACCTTC. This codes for CAWGKGGGDYGYTF.

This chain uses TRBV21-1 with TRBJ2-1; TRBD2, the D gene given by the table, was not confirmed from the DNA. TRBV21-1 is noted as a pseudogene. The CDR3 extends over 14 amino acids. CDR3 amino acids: CASSKGGLQMYQFF. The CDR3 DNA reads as TGTGCCAGCAGCAAAGGCGGGCTACAGATGTACCAGTTCTTC.

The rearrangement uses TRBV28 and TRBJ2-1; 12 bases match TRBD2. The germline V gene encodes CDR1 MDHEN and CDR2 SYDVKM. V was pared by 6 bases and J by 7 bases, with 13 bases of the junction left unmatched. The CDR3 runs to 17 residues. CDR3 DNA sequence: TGTGCCAGCAGACTAGCGGGAGGTTTGGCCCACCAGAATGAGCAGTTCTTC. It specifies CASRLAGGLAHQNEQFF.

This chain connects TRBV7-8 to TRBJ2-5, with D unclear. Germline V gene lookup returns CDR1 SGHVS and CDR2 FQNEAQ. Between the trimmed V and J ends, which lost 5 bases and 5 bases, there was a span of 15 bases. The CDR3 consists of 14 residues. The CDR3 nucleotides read TGTGCCAGCAGCGCCCCCCGGGTCCCGGAGACCCAGTACTTC. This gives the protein CASSAPRVPETQYF. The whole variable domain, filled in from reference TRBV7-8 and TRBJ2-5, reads GAGVSQSPRYKVAKRGQDVALRCDPISGHVSLFWYQQALGQGPEFLTYFQNEAQLDKSGLPSDRFFAERPEGSVSTLKIQRTQQEDSAVYLCASSAPRVPETQYFGPGTRLLVL.

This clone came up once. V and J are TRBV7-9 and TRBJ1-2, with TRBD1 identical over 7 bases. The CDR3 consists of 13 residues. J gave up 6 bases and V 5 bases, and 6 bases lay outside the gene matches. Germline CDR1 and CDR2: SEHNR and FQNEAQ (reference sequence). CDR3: CASSHRGGDGYTF. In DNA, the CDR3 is TGTGCCAGCAGCCACAGGGGTGGGGATGGCTACACCTTC.

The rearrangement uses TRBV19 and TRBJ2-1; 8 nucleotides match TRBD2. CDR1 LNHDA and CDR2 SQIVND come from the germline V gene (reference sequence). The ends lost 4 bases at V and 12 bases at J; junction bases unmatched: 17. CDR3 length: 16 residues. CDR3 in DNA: TGTGCCAGTAGTACCCAAGGCCGGGGGGGGGCCCAGGTGCAGTTCTTC. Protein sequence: CASSTQGRGGAQVQFF.

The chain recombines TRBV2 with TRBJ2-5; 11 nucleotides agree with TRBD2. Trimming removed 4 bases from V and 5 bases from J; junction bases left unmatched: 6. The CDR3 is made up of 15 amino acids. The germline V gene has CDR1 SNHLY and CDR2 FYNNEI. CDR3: CASSGDPSGGETQYF. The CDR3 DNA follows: TGTGCCAGCAGTGGGGACCCTAGCGGGGGGGAGACCCAGTACTTC.

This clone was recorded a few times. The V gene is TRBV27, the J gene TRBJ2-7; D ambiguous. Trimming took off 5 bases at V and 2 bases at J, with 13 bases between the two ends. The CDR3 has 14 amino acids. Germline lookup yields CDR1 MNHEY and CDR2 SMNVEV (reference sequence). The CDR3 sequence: CASSIVAKTYEQYF. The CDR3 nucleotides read TGTGCCAGCAGTATAGTCGCCAAAACCTACGAGCAGTACTTC.

The chain's CDR3 is CASSLSGQGHPRETQYF. Written as DNA, the CDR3 is TGTGCCAGCAGCTTATCAGGACAGGGCCACCCGAGGGAGACCCAGTACTTC. This chain links TRBV7-8 with TRBJ2-5; 8 bases are shared with TRBD1. CDR1 SGHVS and CDR2 FQNEAQ come from the germline V gene. The CDR3 length is 17 residues. Unmatched junction bases numbered 13, after V lost 2 bases and J lost 5 bases.

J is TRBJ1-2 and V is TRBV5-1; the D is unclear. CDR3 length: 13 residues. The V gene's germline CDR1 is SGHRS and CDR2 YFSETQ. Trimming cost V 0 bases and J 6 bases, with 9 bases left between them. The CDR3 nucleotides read TGCGCCAGCAGCTTGGCCGCACAAGATGGCTACACCTTC. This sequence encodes CASSLAAQDGYTF.

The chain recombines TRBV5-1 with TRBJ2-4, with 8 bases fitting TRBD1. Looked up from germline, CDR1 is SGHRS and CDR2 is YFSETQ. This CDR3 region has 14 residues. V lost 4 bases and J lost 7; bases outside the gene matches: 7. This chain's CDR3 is CASSIGQGYNIQYF. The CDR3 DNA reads TGCGCCAGCAGCATAGGACAGGGTTACAACATTCAGTACTTC.

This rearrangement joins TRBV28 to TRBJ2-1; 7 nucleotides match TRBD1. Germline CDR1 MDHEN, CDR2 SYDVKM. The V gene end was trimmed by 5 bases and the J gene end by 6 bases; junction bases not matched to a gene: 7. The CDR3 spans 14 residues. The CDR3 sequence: CASSPGQAPNEQFF. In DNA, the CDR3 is TGTGCCAGCAGTCCCGGACAGGCCCCCAATGAGCAGTTCTTC.

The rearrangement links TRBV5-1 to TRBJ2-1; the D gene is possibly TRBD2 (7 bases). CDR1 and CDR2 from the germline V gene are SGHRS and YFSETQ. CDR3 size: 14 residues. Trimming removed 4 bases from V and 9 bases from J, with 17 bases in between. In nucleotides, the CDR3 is TGCGCCAGCAGCCGGGGGGCAGAGACGGGTGAGCAGTTCTTC. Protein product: CASSRGAETGEQFF.

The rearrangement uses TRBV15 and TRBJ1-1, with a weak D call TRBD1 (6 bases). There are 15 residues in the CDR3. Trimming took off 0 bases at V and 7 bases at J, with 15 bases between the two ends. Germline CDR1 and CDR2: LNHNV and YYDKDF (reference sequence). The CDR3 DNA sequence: TGTGCCACCAGCAGAGATTCCAGGGGATCCTATGAAGCTTTCTTT. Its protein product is CATSRDSRGSYEAFF.

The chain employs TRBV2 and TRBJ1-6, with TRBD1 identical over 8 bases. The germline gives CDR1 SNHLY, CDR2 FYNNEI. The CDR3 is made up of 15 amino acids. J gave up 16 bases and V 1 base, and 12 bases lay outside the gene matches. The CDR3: CASSEGLWADRALHF. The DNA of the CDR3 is TGTGCCAGCAGTGAAGGGCTATGGGCGGACAGGGCACTCCACTTT.

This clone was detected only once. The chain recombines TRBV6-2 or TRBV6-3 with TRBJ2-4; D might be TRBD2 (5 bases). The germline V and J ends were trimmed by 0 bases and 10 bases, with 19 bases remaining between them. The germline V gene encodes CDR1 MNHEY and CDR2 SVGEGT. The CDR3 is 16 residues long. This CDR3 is CASSYSGSGSAWIQYF. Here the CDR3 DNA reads TGTGCCAGCAGTTACTCAGGTTCGGGGTCAGCTTGGATTCAGTACTTC.

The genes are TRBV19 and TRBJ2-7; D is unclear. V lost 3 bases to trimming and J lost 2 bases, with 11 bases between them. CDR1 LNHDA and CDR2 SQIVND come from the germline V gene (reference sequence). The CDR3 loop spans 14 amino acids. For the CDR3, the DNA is TGTGCCAGTAGTATTACCCTTGCGACCTACGAGCAGTACTTC. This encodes CASSITLATYEQYF.

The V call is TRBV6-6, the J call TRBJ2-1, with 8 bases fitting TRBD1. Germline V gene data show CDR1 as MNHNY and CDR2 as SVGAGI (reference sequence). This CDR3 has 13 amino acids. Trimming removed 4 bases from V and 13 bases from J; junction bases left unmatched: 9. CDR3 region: CASSFGPGTGQFF. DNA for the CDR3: TGTGCCAGCAGTTTTGGACCCGGGACAGGACAGTTCTTC.

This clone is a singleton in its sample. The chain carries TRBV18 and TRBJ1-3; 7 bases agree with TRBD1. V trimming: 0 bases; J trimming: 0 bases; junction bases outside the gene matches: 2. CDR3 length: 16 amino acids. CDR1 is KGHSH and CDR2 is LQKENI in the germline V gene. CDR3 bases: TGTGCCAGCTCACCACCGGGACAGAGCTCTGGAAACACCATATATTTT. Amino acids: CASSPPGQSSGNTIYF.